The source of this T cell receptor (beta chain) is a study of blood T cells in healthy people across ages. The length of the CDR3 is 15 residues. CDR1 is SGHRS, CDR2 YFSETQ, per germline. V gave up 4 bases and J gave up 2 bases; unmatched junction bases: 9. Combining a sample-barcoded 5' primer with a J-beta primer mix, a second PCR ran for roughly 7 to 12 cycles. Every sample produced at least 2.5 million CDR3-containing paired-end reads. TCRdb itself ran the 5' RACE reads through MiXCR, one entry per CDR3 protein. The sample includes about 1.4 million distinct CDR3 sequences, roughly 64% of them seen just once.

The specimen was blood. The TCR originated in a young man in good health. The V gene is TRBV5-1, the J gene TRBJ2-7; 7 bases line up with TRBD1. The CDR3 loop reads CASSRTGQTTYEQYF. CDR3 DNA: TGCGCCAGCAGCCGCACGGGACAGACTACCTACGAGCAGTACTTC.